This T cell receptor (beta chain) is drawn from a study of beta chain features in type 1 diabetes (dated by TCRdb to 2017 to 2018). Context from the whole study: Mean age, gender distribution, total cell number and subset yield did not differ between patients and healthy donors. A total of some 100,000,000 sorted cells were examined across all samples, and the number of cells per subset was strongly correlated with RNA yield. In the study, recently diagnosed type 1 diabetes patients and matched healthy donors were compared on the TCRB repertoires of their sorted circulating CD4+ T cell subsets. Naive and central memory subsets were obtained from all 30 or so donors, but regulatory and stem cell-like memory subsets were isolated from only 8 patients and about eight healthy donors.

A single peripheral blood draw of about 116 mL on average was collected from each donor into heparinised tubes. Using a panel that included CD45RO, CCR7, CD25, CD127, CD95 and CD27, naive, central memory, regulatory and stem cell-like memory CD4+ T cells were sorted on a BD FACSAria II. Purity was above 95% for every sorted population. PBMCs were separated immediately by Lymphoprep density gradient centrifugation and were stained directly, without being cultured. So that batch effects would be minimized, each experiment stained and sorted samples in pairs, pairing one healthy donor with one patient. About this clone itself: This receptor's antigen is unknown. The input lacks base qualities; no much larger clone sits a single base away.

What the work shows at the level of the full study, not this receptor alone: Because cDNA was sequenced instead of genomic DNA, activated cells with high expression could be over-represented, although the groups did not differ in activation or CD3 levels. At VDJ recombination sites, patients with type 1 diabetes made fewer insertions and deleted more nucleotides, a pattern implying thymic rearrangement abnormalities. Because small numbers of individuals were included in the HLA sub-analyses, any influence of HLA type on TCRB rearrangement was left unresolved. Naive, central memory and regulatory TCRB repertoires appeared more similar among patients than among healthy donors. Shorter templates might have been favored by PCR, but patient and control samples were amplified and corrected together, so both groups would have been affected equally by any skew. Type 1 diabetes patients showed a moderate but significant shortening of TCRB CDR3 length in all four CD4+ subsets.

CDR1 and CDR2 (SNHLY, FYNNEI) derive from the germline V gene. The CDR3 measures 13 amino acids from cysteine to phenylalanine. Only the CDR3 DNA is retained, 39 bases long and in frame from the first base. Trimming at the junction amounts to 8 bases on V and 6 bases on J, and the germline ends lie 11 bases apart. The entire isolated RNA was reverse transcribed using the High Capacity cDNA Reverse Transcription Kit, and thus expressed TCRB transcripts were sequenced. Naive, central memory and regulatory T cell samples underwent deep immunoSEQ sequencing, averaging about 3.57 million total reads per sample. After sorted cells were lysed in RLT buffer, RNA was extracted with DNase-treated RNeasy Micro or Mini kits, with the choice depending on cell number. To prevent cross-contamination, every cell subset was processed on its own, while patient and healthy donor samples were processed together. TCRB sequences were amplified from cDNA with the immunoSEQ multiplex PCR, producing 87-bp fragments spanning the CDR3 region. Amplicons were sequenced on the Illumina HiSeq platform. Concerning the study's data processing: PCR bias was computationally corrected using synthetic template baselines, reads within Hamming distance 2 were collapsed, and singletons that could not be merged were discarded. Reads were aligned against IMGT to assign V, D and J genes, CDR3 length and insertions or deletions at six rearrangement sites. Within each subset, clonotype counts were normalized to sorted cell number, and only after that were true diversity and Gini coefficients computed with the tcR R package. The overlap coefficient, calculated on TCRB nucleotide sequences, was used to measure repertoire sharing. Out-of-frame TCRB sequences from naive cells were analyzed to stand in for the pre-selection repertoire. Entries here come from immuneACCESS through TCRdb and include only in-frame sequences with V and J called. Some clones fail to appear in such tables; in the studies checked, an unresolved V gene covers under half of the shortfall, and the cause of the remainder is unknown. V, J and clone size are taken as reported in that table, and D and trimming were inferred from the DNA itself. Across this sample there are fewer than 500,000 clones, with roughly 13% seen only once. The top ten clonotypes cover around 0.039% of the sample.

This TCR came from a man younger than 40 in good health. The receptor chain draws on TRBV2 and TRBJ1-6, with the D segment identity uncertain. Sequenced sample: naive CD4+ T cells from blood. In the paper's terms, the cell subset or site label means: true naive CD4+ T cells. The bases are TGTGCCAGCTCCCGGGGAAGTAATTCACCCCTCCACTTT. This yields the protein CASSRGSNSPLHF.